A selection of T cell receptor beta chains follows, all from one sample in a study of response to subunit inactivated influenza vaccine. TCRdb reprocessed the RT-PCR reads with MiXCR, giving one entry per CDR3 protein. Seen here are roughly 780,000 distinct CDR3 sequences, approximately 18% observed once, and the top ten hold roughly a tenth. Sequencing used PBMCs from blood, obtained approximately 5 days after vaccination. These receptors were obtained from a man aged 50-59 years who received an inactivated influenza vaccine. Each CDR3 is given with its conserved first and last residue. Each record gives: V gene, CDR3 protein.

V: TRBV12-3/TRBV12-4; CDR3: CASSLDYGKGSQETQYF
V: TRBV24-1; CDR3: CATSDSGKLFF
V: TRBV20-1; CDR3: CSARDGGFSEAFF
V: TRBV29-1; CDR3: CSDKRRDRGYNEQFF
V: TRBV6-5; CDR3: CASSYPSGNTDTQYF
V: TRBV12-3/TRBV12-4; CDR3: CASSVTGAYGYTF
V: TRBV7-9; CDR3: CASSLDLRDITQYF
V: TRBV20-1; CDR3: CSARLAGVDYEQYF
V: TRBV28; CDR3: CASSGPRLSDEQYF
V: TRBV20-1; CDR3: CSASSRGLVRADTQYF
V: TRBV3-1; CDR3: CASSQVGSSSTDTQYF
V: TRBV5-6; CDR3: CASSRVDTEIYGYTF
V: TRBV12-3/TRBV12-4; CDR3: CASSFLLLGGYTF
V: TRBV6-4; CDR3: CASSLEANTGELFF
V: TRBV12-3/TRBV12-4; CDR3: CASSFQREGEQYF
V: TRBV5-1; CDR3: CASSEGQDSYEQYF
V: TRBV6-1; CDR3: CASRQDGLYGYTF
V: TRBV4-1; CDR3: CASSPGTEGSYEQYF
V: TRBV12-3/TRBV12-4; CDR3: CASSLLGANEQFF
V: TRBV24-1; CDR3: CATSDPPYEQYF
V: TRBV6-5; CDR3: CASIGLSYEQYF
V: TRBV5-4; CDR3: CASSSRTGKDAEAFF